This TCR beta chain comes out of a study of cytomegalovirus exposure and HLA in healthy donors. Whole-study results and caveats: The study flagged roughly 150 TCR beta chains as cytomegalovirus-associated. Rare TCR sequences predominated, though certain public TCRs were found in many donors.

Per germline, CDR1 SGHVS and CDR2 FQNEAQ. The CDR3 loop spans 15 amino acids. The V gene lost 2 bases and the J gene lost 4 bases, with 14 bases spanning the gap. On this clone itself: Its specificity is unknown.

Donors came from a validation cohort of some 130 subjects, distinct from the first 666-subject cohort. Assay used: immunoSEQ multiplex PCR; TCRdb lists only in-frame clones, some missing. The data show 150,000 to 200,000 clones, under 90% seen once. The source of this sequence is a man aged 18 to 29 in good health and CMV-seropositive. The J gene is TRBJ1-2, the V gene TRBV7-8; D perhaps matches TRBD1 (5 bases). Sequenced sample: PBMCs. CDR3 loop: CASSLKITGGYGYTF. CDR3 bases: TGTGCCAGCAGCTTAAAGATCACAGGTGGCTATGGCTACACCTTC.